This TCR beta chain was captured by sequencing in a study of blood T cell repertoires in COVID-19 (TCRdb year 2020). Turning to the overall study: Samples covering the acute and convalescent phases of COVID-19 were provided by collaborators in the United States, Italy and Spain. A de-identified subject ID, COVID-19 status, age in years and sex were almost always included in the sample metadata. The prospective study material was composed of cDNA or gDNA derived from T cells, B-cell-depleted T cells, or PBMCs. HLA class I and class II types, where available, came from metadata supplied by the sample provider rather than from assay-based typing. The samples were drawn from the first 160 participants of the ongoing ImmuneRACE study and from 950 to 1,500 subjects provided by 6 global collaborators. The dataset comprised deeply sampled blood TCRbeta repertoires from subjects exposed to, actively infected with, or recovered from COVID-19. The repertoires were released in a freely available public database intended as a resource for research on the immune response to SARS-CoV-2.

Points on this clone: The antigen it recognizes is unknown. Base qualities are not at hand, and no much larger clone is one base apart.

Whole blood was collected in K2EDTA tubes by collaborating institutions according to the institutions' own protocols. Collaborator samples were shipped for TCRbeta analysis as frozen whole blood, isolated PBMCs, or DNA extracted from either sample type. TCRbeta CDR3 regions were amplified from genomic DNA by means of the immunoSEQ Assay, a bias-controlled multiplex PCR. Per the original workflow: The number of nucleated cells in each sample was estimated from the amplification of reference gene primers within the assay. To quantify the absolute abundance of each unique TCRbeta CDR3 rearrangement, sequence reads were collapsed and filtered. For each sample, productive Simpson clonality was calculated as the square root of Simpson's diversity index across productive rearrangements. TCRdb's version of the immuneACCESS table is confined to in-frame rearrangements and falls short of the full clone set. An unresolved V gene accounts for under half of the shortfall where checked; the remainder is of unknown origin. Clone size and the V and J calls come from that table; the DNA yielded D and trimming. The sample table shows about 130,000 clones, and about 80% are seen once. The ten top clones hold about 16% of the sample.

What the study reported, not specific to this receptor: The amount of clinical and demographic metadata varied by source and participant and was provided uncurated.

This TCR derives from a woman aged 50 to 65 with acute or convalescent COVID-19. Source material: peripheral blood.

CDR3 reads: CASSTGGGNLDTQYF. In nucleotide form, the sequence is TGTGCCAGCAGTACCGGCGGGGGCAACTTAGATACGCAGTATTTT. The chain employs TRBV6-4 and TRBJ2-3, with a tentative D gene TRBD2 over 7 matching bases. From a lookup of the germline V gene, CDR1 and CDR2 are MRHNA and SNTAGT. The CDR3 has 15 amino acids, counting the end cysteine and phenylalanine. The retained sequence is limited to the CDR3, 45 bases, with the frame set at the first base. V is pared back by 5 bases and J by 5 bases, with 17 bases lying between the germline termini.